This entry lists 32 T cell receptor beta chains sequenced from one sample in a study of graft-versus-host responses after intestinal transplantation. Intraepithelial and lamina propria lymphocytes were released after the graft tissue was processed. Here immunoSEQ multiplex PCR was the method, and the copy in TCRdb shows in-frame clones only, minus some. The table shows about 22,000 clones, with roughly 79% occurring only once. Sample: ileum tissue, taken 12 days after intestinal transplant. The source of these receptors is a human patient who received an intestinal transplant, so some T cells may come from the graft donor.

This clone appeared once. This chain joins TRBV5-1 and TRBJ1-1; D is unclear. CDR1 is SGHRS and CDR2 is YFSETQ in the germline V gene. Trimming removed 1 base from V and 0 bases from J, with 10 bases in between. The CDR3 has 15 amino acids. CDR3 amino acids: CASSLYETMNTEAFF. Here the CDR3 DNA reads TGCGCCAGCAGCTTGTATGAGACTATGAACACTGAAGCTTTCTTT.

The V and J genes are TRBV19 and TRBJ2-2; 8 positions agree with TRBD2. The germline V gene encodes CDR1 LNHDA and CDR2 SQIVND (reference sequence). Losses at the gene ends were 7 bases for V and 5 bases for J; bases not matched to a gene: 9. The CDR3 loop spans 15 amino acids. CDR3 protein: CASNPSGRGTGELFF. In DNA, the CDR3 is TGTGCCAGTAACCCCAGCGGGAGAGGGACCGGGGAGCTGTTTTTT.

The rearrangement links TRBV6-5 to TRBJ2-3, with 10 bases matching TRBD2. V lost 5 bases to trimming and J lost 6 bases; unmatched junction nucleotides: 8. The CDR3 totals 15 residues. The germline V gene has CDR1 MNHEY and CDR2 SVGAGI. DNA of the CDR3: TGTGCCAGCAGTCCGCTAGCGGGGGTGCAGGATACGCAGTATTTT. It encodes CASSPLAGVQDTQYF.

V is TRBV4-1 and J is TRBJ1-2; D perhaps matches TRBD1 (6 bases). Germline V gene lookup returns CDR1 MGHRA and CDR2 YSYEKL. V shed 0 bases and J shed 7 bases, with 15 bases lying between them. There are 15 residues in the CDR3. The CDR3 coding sequence is TGCGCCAGCAGCCAAGATTGGCAGGGGTCCCCTGGCTACACCTTC. Protein: CASSQDWQGSPGYTF.

This chain connects TRBV5-4 to TRBJ2-5; D may be TRBD1 (6 bases). This CDR3 comprises 17 residues. V was trimmed by 0 bases and J by 4 bases, leaving 19 bases between them. The germline CDR1 and CDR2 sequences are SGHNT and YYREEE (reference sequence). DNA for the CDR3: TGTGCCAGCAGCTTGGTTCCCCCAGGGGAGTCAGCAGAGACCCAGTACTTC. Translated, it gives CASSLVPPGESAETQYF.

V gene TRBV5-5 combines with J gene TRBJ1-1, with a possible D match to TRBD1 (6 bases). The germline V and J ends were trimmed by 7 bases and 3 bases, with 13 bases remaining between them. From germline, CDR1 is SGHKS and CDR2 YYEKEE (reference sequence). The CDR3 loop spans 13 amino acids. CDR3 loop: CASLDRGYTEAFF. As DNA, the CDR3 is TGTGCCAGCCTCGATAGGGGGTACACTGAAGCTTTCTTT.

The genes are TRBV5-1 and TRBJ2-1; TRBD1 matches 8 bases. With V trimmed by 4 bases and J by 2 bases, 2 bases remained unmatched. CDR1 SGHRS and CDR2 YFSETQ come from the germline V gene. This CDR3 is built from 14 residues. CDR3 sequence: CASSPGQAYNEQFF. CDR3 sequence (DNA): TGCGCCAGCAGCCCGGGACAGGCCTACAATGAGCAGTTCTTC.

The J gene is TRBJ2-5, the V gene TRBV7-9; a weak D match, TRBD1 (6 bases). The CDR3 consists of 17 residues. Per the germline V gene, CDR1 is SEHNR and CDR2 is FQNEAQ (reference sequence). Trimming removed 0 bases from V and 1 base from J, with 15 bases in between. CDR3 nucleotides: TGTGCCAGCAGCTTAGCGCCAGGGGTGGGGGCCCAAGAGACCCAGTACTTC. This gives the protein CASSLAPGVGAQETQYF.

V gene TRBV5-5 combines with J gene TRBJ1-6, with 8 bases lining up with TRBD1. V trimming: 2 bases; J trimming: 13 bases; junction bases outside the gene matches: 8. Germline CDR1 SGHKS, CDR2 YYEKEE (reference sequence). The CDR3 is 14 amino acids. In nucleotides, the CDR3 is TGTGCCAGCAGCTTTGGCCAGGGGGCCGTGCCCCTCCACTTT. Its protein product is CASSFGQGAVPLHF.

V gene TRBV10-1 combines with J gene TRBJ2-1; 7 nucleotides agree with TRBD2. This CDR3 contains 18 residues. With 6 bases clipped from V and 2 bases from J, the junction kept 16 bases outside the gene matches. Germline CDR1 is WNHNN and CDR2 is SYGVQD (reference sequence). CDR3 amino acids: CASRSSGLPPRAYNEQFF. The CDR3 bases are TGCGCCAGCAGATCGTCGGGACTACCCCCCCGTGCCTACAATGAGCAGTTCTTC.

This chain connects TRBV28 to TRBJ2-5, with TRBD1 matching over 8 bases. The germline V gene encodes CDR1 MDHEN and CDR2 SYDVKM. V shed 4 bases and J 3 bases; nucleotides not matched to a gene: 13. The CDR3 has 17 residues. CDR3 nucleotides: TGTGCCAGCAGTTCCCACAGCCGGACAGGGATCGAAGAGACCCAGTACTTC. Translating it yields CASSSHSRTGIEETQYF.

The V and J genes are TRBV5-1 and TRBJ2-7, with TRBD1 as a possible D gene (7 bases). Per germline, CDR1 SGHRS and CDR2 YFSETQ. The CDR3 is made up of 15 amino acids. V was shortened by 5 bases and J by 1 base, with 16 bases between the two germline ends. DNA of the CDR3: TGCGCCAGCAGGCCCCCAGGGGGGCTATCCTACGAGCAGTACTTC. It encodes CASRPPGGLSYEQYF.

The CDR3 DNA is TGCAGCGTTGAGGGCAGGGGGCTCCATCAGCCCCAGCATTTT. This translates into CSVEGRGLHQPQHF. This chain uses TRBV29-1 with TRBJ1-5; 8 bases match TRBD1. This CDR3 region has 14 residues. Germline V gene data show CDR1 as SQVTM and CDR2 as ANQGSEA. The V and J ends lost 3 bases and 5 bases, in that order; junction bases with no gene match: 6.

This clone was detected once. This chain links TRBV7-6 with TRBJ1-4, with 8 bases identical to TRBD1. The CDR3 runs 16 residues. Germline V gene data show CDR1 as SGHVS and CDR2 as FNYEAQ. The ends lost 5 bases at V and 11 bases at J; junction bases unmatched: 16. This CDR3 reads CASSPGPDRGWRKLFF. CDR3 in DNA: TGTGCCAGCAGCCCCGGACCCGACAGGGGATGGCGGAAACTGTTTTTT.

The chain joins TRBV11-2 to TRBJ2-7, with D tentatively TRBD1 (7 bases). The CDR3 sequence is 14 residues long. CDR1 and CDR2 (germline): SGHAT, FQNNGV. V lost 3 bases and J lost 2, with 11 bases in between. In nucleotides, the CDR3 is TGTGCCAGCAGCTTCGGAGGGGGCACCTACGAGCAGTACTTC. Translation gives CASSFGGGTYEQYF.

The chain has TRBV7-9 and TRBJ2-7, with D possibly TRBD1 on 6 matching bases. This CDR3 comprises 11 residues. V was cut by 7 bases and J by 8 bases, with 12 bases left in between. Per germline, CDR1 SEHNR and CDR2 FQNEAQ (reference sequence). CDR3 loop: CASTQGWKQYF. The CDR3 nucleotides read TGTGCCAGCACCCAGGGGTGGAAGCAGTACTTC.

Details on this clone: At one of its ends the junction is not consistent with the germline gene, which may arise from a read error. V usage is TRBV6-1 and J usage is TRBJ1-6; D not resolved. CDR1 and CDR2 (germline): MNHNS, SASEGT. The CDR3 has 14 amino acids. The CDR3 DNA follows: TGCGCCAGCAGTGATTATATAGTCACTTCACCCCTCCACTTT. Encoded protein: CASSDYIVTSPLHF.

V usage is TRBV28 and J usage is TRBJ1-1; no definite D call. The CDR3 loop spans 13 amino acids. CDR1 MDHEN and CDR2 SYDVKM come from the germline V gene. Trimming took 7 bases from V and 0 from J, leaving 9 bases between them. The CDR3 spells CASTEPMNTEAFF. CDR3 bases: TGTGCCAGCACCGAGCCCATGAACACTGAAGCTTTCTTT.

The V call is TRBV2, the J call TRBJ1-1, with 8 positions matching TRBD1. J gave up 10 bases and V 10 bases, and 14 bases lay outside the gene matches. Germline-derived CDR1 and CDR2 are SNHLY and FYNNEI. This CDR3 region has 13 residues. CDR3 protein: CAIQRTGQYAAFF. The CDR3 DNA is TGTGCCATTCAAAGGACAGGGCAATATGCAGCTTTCTTT.

This clone was picked up one time. The genes are TRBV28 and TRBJ1-2; TRBD1 is a possible D gene (6 bases). Germline V gene data show CDR1 as MDHEN and CDR2 as SYDVKM. V was shortened by 3 bases and J by 6 bases, with 11 bases between the two germline ends. This CDR3 is 13 amino acids long. The CDR3 DNA sequence: TGTGCCAGCAGTTTTCCAGGGGCGGATGGCTACACCTTC. Amino acid sequence: CASSFPGADGYTF.

This clone appeared once. J is TRBJ2-3 and V is TRBV7-9; weak D call: TRBD2 (5 bases). The CDR3 covers 14 residues. The germline gives CDR1 SEHNR, CDR2 FQNEAQ (reference sequence). V lost 5 bases and J lost 5, with 14 bases in between. DNA of the CDR3: TGTGCCAGCAGCCCAGCGGTCCGGGGAGATACGCAGTATTTT. This gives the protein CASSPAVRGDTQYF.

The rearrangement links TRBV18 to TRBJ2-6; D ambiguous. This CDR3 spans 15 amino acids. V lost 8 bases and J 4 bases, leaving 15 bases between the germline ends. From germline, CDR1 is KGHSH and CDR2 LQKENI. This chain's CDR3 is CASPDPRLGANVLTF. As DNA, the CDR3 is TGTGCCAGCCCCGACCCCAGGTTAGGGGCCAACGTCCTGACTTTC.

The V gene is TRBV4-1, the J gene TRBJ2-3; D possibly corresponds to TRBD1 (6 bases). Per the germline V gene, CDR1 is MGHRA and CDR2 is YSYEKL. Trimming removed 4 bases at V and 4 bases at J, with 12 bases between. CDR3 size: 14 residues. CDR3 coding DNA: TGCGCCAGCAGCCGCCCGGACAGTTCAGATACGCAGTATTTT. Protein sequence: CASSRPDSSDTQYF.

The CDR3 coding sequence is TGTGCCAGTAGTATGGTCCGGGGCTATGGCTACACCTTC. Protein product: CASSMVRGYGYTF. The J gene is TRBJ1-2, the V gene TRBV19, with D hard to call. This CDR3 comprises 13 residues. Deletions cut 3 bases from V and 4 bases from J, with 9 bases between. The V gene's germline CDR1 is LNHDA and CDR2 SQIVND (reference sequence).

This chain connects TRBV9 to TRBJ2-3; TRBD2 aligns across 10 bases. This CDR3 has 15 residues. V shed 2 bases and J 4 bases; nucleotides not matched to a gene: 4. Per germline, CDR1 SGDLS and CDR2 YYNGEE. The CDR3 DNA reads as TGTGCCAGCAGCGTTAGCGGGAGGCGGGCAGATACGCAGTATTTT. Translating it yields CASSVSGRRADTQYF.

The chain carries TRBV9 and TRBJ2-1; the match to TRBD2 covers 13 bases. From germline, CDR1 is SGDLS and CDR2 YYNGEE. CDR3 length: 16 amino acids. J lost 8 bases, V lost 3 bases, and 8 bases had no gene match. The CDR3 bases are TGTGCCAGCAGCGAACTAGCGGGGGGGTGTGGGCATGAGCAGTTCTTC. It translates to CASSELAGGCGHEQFF.

The gene calls are TRBV13 and TRBJ2-5; D may be TRBD1 (6 bases). The CDR3 extends over 15 amino acids. The V and J ends lost 1 base and 2 bases respectively, with 11 bases between them. Germline V CDR1 and CDR2: PRHDT, FYEKMQ (reference sequence). In DNA, the CDR3 is TGTGCCAGCAGCTTAGCTGGGGGCTGGCAAGAGACCCAGTACTTC. It is translated as CASSLAGGWQETQYF.

The V and J genes are TRBV7-9 and TRBJ1-1; a possible D gene is TRBD1 (6 bases). CDR1 SEHNR and CDR2 FQNEAQ come from the germline V gene (reference sequence). Trimming took 3 bases from V and 3 from J, leaving 14 bases between them. CDR3 length: 15 amino acids. The CDR3 region has the DNA TGTGCCAGCAGCTTCAGCGCACAGGGCTACACTGAAGCTTTCTTT. This gives the protein CASSFSAQGYTEAFF.

The rearrangement joins TRBV19 to TRBJ2-1; 7 bases are a match to TRBD2. The CDR3 contains 14 residues. Germline V CDR1 and CDR2: LNHDA, SQIVND (reference sequence). The V gene end was trimmed by 3 bases and the J gene end by 4 bases; junction bases not matched to a gene: 3. Written as DNA, the CDR3 is TGTGCCAGTAGTATCTGGCGGGGGTACAATGAGCAGTTCTTC. Translation: CASSIWRGYNEQFF. Looking up the rest from reference TRBV19 and TRBJ2-1 gives the full variable domain: DGGITQSPKYLFRKEGQNVTLSCEQNLNHDAMYWYRQDPGQGLRLIYYSQIVNDFQKGDIAEGYSVSREKKESFPLTVTSAQKNPTAFYLCASSIWRGYNEQFFGPGTRLTVL.

The chain joins TRBV6-1 to TRBJ2-7; 8 bases are a match to TRBD1. The CDR3 runs to 12 residues. Germline lookup yields CDR1 MNHNS and CDR2 SASEGT. V lost 11 bases, J lost 2 bases, and 5 bases stayed unmatched. CDR3 sequence reads: CAVRTGTYEQYF. DNA for the CDR3: TGTGCCGTCAGGACAGGGACCTACGAGCAGTACTTC.

The chain employs TRBV19 and TRBJ2-1; weak D call: TRBD2 (6 bases). Germline CDR1 LNHDA, CDR2 SQIVND (reference sequence). Trimming removed 1 base at V and 7 bases at J, with 11 bases between. The CDR3 covers 14 residues. CDR3 DNA: TGTGCCAGTAGTATAGCCCAGGGACTTAATGAGCAGTTCTTC. Translated: CASSIAQGLNEQFF. The whole variable domain, remainder taken from reference TRBV19 and TRBJ2-1, is DGGITQSPKYLFRKEGQNVTLSCEQNLNHDAMYWYRQDPGQGLRLIYYSQIVNDFQKGDIAEGYSVSREKKESFPLTVTSAQKNPTAFYLCASSIAQGLNEQFFGPGTRLTVL.

The chain has TRBV27 and TRBJ2-1, with TRBD2 matching 7 bases. This CDR3 is built from 16 residues. Germline CDR1 MNHEY, CDR2 SMNVEV (reference sequence). Trimming cost V 2 bases and J 0 bases; bases outside gene matches: 4. The CDR3 here is CASSLSGASSYNEQFF. The CDR3 DNA reads as TGTGCCAGCAGTTTAAGCGGGGCCAGCTCCTACAATGAGCAGTTCTTC.